The 12 T cell receptor beta chains presented below share a single source sample, sequenced in a study of T cell repertoires in Merkel cell carcinoma (dated by TCRdb to the late 2010s). The method was the immunoSEQ multiplex PCR assay. TCRdb provides this immuneACCESS table in a form limited to in-frame rearrangements. Some clones are lacking; in checked studies, under half of them reflect an unresolved V gene, and why the rest are absent is not known. The sample has about 15,000 clones on record, 76% of them singletons. The ten largest clones capture more than 15% of the sample. The sample taken for sequencing was tumor tissue. The source of these receptors is an adult with Merkel cell carcinoma.

The V call is TRBV4-3, the J call TRBJ2-1; weak D call: TRBD1 (6 bases). Germline CDR1 is LGHNA and CDR2 is YSLEER. With 0 bases removed from V and 9 bases from J, the gap between germline ends came to 15 bases. The CDR3 extends over 15 amino acids. Written as DNA, the CDR3 is TGCGCCAGCAGCCAAGATTTTTGGGGGCCGGGTGAGCAGTTCTTC. Its protein is CASSQDFWGPGEQFF.

The count of this clone is one. The chain joins TRBV7-9 to TRBJ2-7; 7 positions match TRBD2. The germline V gene encodes CDR1 SEHNR and CDR2 FQNEAQ (reference sequence). J lost 0 bases, V lost 4 bases, and 3 bases had no gene match. This CDR3 comprises 14 residues. The CDR3 is CASSYGGSSYEQYF. CDR3 DNA: TGTGCCAGCAGCTACGGCGGGAGCTCCTACGAGCAGTACTTC.

The chain carries TRBV18 and TRBJ1-1; 9 bases match TRBD1. This CDR3 is built from 15 residues. Germline CDR1 KGHSH, CDR2 LQKENI. Germline trimming cut 3 bases from V and 8 bases from J; bases unmatched to any gene: 10. This CDR3 reads CASSPRDRARREAFF. The DNA for the CDR3 is TGTGCCAGCTCACCGCGGGACAGGGCGCGGCGGGAAGCTTTCTTT.

The chain carries TRBV5-1 and TRBJ2-1; TRBD2 matches 9 bases. After removal of 1 base from V and 4 bases from J, the junction contained 6 bases not matched to a gene. The CDR3 covers 16 residues. Germline CDR1 is SGHRS and CDR2 is YFSETQ. The CDR3 nucleotides read TGCGCCAGCAGCTTGTCGGCGACTAGCGGATACAATGAGCAGTTCTTC. It codes for CASSLSATSGYNEQFF.

This chain connects TRBV6-5 to TRBJ1-1, with a weak D call TRBD1 (5 bases). Germline assignment: CDR1 MNHEY and CDR2 SVGAGI. The length of the CDR3 is 14 residues. The V gene lost 4 bases and the J gene lost 0 bases, with 9 bases spanning the gap. The CDR3 protein is CASSLTVMNTEAFF. The CDR3 nucleotides read TGTGCCAGCAGTTTGACAGTAATGAACACTGAAGCTTTCTTT.

This clone has just a few counts. In DNA, the CDR3 is TGTGCCAGCATCCAGGACAGGGGATCCGCCGAGCAGTACTTC. It yields the protein CASIQDRGSAEQYF. The genes are TRBV2 and TRBJ2-7; 9 bases are a match to TRBD1. V trimming: 7 bases; J trimming: 6 bases; junction bases outside the gene matches: 10. Germline assignment: CDR1 SNHLY and CDR2 FYNNEI. The CDR3 spans 14 residues.

The V call is TRBV5-1, the J call TRBJ2-6, with 7 bases lining up with TRBD1. This CDR3 has 18 residues. The V gene's germline CDR1 is SGHRS and CDR2 YFSETQ. V gave up 0 bases and J gave up 4 bases; unmatched junction bases: 10. This CDR3 reads CASSLVLGGFSGANVLTF. The CDR3 DNA follows: TGCGCCAGCAGCTTGGTCCTAGGGGGCTTTTCCGGGGCCAACGTCCTGACTTTC.

The chain uses TRBV11-1 and TRBJ2-2; no firm D call. The V gene's germline CDR1 is SGHAT and CDR2 FQDESV (reference sequence). The CDR3 covers 13 residues. The V and J ends lost 4 bases and 6 bases respectively, with 9 bases between them. In DNA form, the CDR3 reads TGTGCCAGCAGCTCATTAAGGGCCGGGGAGCTGTTTTTT. Translated: CASSSLRAGELFF. The full variable domain, its missing parts supplied by reference TRBV11-1 and TRBJ2-2, is EAEVAQSPRYKITEKSQAVAFWCDPISGHATLYWYRQILGQGPELLVQFQDESVVDDSQLPKDRFSAERLKGVDSTLKIQPAELGDSAMYLCASSSLRAGELFFGEGSRLTVL.

This chain connects TRBV6-2 or TRBV6-3 to TRBJ2-3; no reliable D call. The ends were cut back, 5 bases at V and 2 bases at J, with 2 bases in the middle. Germline CDR1 reads MNHEY; CDR2 reads SVGEGT. The CDR3 is 11 amino acids. CDR3 sequence (DNA): TGTGCCAGCAGTCACACAGATACGCAGTATTTT. It encodes CASSHTDTQYF.

The chain is built from TRBV7-9 and TRBJ2-5; possible D gene TRBD2, 7 bases. The CDR3 consists of 17 residues. The V gene's germline CDR1 is SEHNR and CDR2 FQNEAQ (reference sequence). V was cut by 1 base and J by 0 bases, with 15 bases left in between. The CDR3 DNA is TGTGCCAGCAGCTTAGGGGGGGGACAAATGTACCAAGAGACCCAGTACTTC. Translated: CASSLGGGQMYQETQYF.

This chain joins TRBV29-1 and TRBJ2-7; 7 bases align to TRBD1. Germline loops: CDR1 SQVTM, CDR2 ANQGSEA. The CDR3 consists of 13 residues. V gave up 7 bases and J gave up 3 bases; unmatched junction bases: 9. The CDR3 protein is CSDEQGPNYEQYF. The CDR3 bases are TGCAGCGACGAACAGGGGCCTAACTACGAGCAGTACTTC.

The gene calls are TRBV29-1 and TRBJ2-3, with a possible D match to TRBD1 (5 bases). CDR3 length: 15 amino acids. CDR1 is SQVTM, CDR2 ANQGSEA, per germline. Trimming stripped 3 bases from V and 3 bases from J, with 16 bases between. CDR3 sequence: CSVEARQRQTDTQYF. The CDR3 coding sequence is TGCAGCGTTGAGGCCAGACAGAGACAAACAGATACGCAGTATTTT.